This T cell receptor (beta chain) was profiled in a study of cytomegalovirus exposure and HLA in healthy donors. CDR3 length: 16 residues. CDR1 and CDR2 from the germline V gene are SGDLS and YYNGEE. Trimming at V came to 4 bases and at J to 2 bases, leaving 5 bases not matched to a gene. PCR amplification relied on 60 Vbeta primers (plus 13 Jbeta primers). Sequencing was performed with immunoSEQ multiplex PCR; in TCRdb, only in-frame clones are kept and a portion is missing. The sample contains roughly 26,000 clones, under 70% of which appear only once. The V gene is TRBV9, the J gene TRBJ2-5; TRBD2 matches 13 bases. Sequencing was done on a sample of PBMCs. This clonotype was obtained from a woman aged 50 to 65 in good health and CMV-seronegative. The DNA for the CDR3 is TGTGCCAGCAGCTTGGGGACTAGCGGGACTCAAGAGACCCAGTACTTC. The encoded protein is CASSLGTSGTQETQYF.